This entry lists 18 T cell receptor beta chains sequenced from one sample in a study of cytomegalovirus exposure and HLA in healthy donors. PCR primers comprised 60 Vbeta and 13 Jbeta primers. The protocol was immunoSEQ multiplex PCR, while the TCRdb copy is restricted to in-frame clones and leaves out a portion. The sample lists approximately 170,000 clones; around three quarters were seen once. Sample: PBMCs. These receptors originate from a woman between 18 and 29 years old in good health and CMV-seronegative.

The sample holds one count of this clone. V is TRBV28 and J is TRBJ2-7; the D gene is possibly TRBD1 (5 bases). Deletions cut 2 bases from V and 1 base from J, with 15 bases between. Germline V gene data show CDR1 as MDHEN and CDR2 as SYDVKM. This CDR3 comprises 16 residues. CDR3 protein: CASSLRGQGFSYEQYF. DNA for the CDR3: TGTGCCAGCAGTTTAAGGGGTCAGGGCTTTTCCTACGAGCAGTACTTC.

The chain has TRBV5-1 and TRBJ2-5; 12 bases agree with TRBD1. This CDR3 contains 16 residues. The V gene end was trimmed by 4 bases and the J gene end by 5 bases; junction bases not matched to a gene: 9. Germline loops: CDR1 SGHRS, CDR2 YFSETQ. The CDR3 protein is CASSTGTGGVLETQYF. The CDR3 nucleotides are TGCGCCAGCAGCACAGGGACAGGGGGCGTGTTGGAGACCCAGTACTTC.

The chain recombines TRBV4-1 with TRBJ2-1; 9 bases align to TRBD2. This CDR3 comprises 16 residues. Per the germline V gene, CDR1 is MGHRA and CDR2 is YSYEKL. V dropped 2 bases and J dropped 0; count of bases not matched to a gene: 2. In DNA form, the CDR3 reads TGCGCCAGCAGCCAAAGTAGCGGGGGCTCCTACAATGAGCAGTTCTTC. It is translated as CASSQSSGGSYNEQFF.

CDR3 amino acids: CASSHGLGGTGELFF. CDR3 DNA sequence: TGTGCCAGCTCACACGGACTAGGAGGCACCGGGGAGCTGTTTTTT. The chain joins TRBV18 to TRBJ2-2; 7 positions match TRBD2. Per the germline V gene, CDR1 is KGHSH and CDR2 is LQKENI. The CDR3 runs to 15 residues. The V gene end was trimmed by 4 bases and the J gene end by 4 bases; junction bases not matched to a gene: 6.

The CDR3 is CASTSLAGGPFQLDTQYF. CDR3 in DNA: TGTGCCAGCACCTCCTTAGCGGGGGGGCCTTTTCAGTTAGATACGCAGTATTTT. The J gene is TRBJ2-3, the V gene TRBV28, with 11 bases lining up with TRBD2. Germline values: CDR1 MDHEN, CDR2 SYDVKM. V trimming: 7 bases; J trimming: 5 bases; junction bases outside the gene matches: 17. The CDR3 contains 18 residues.

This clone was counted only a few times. CDR3 coding DNA: TGTGCCAGTAGTTCCGGACAGGGTGAGACTAATGAAAAACTGTTTTTT. It yields the protein CASSSGQGETNEKLFF. This chain links TRBV19 with TRBJ1-4, with 8 nucleotides matching TRBD1. Per germline, CDR1 LNHDA and CDR2 SQIVND (reference sequence). The CDR3 runs 16 residues. V lost 5 bases to trimming and J lost 2 bases; unmatched junction nucleotides: 7.

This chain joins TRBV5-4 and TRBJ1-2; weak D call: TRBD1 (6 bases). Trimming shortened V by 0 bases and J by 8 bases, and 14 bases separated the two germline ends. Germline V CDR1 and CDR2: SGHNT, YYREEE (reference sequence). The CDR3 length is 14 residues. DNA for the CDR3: TGTGCCAGCAGCTTGGCGGGGGGCGCAGGGGGCTACACCTTC. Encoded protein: CASSLAGGAGGYTF.

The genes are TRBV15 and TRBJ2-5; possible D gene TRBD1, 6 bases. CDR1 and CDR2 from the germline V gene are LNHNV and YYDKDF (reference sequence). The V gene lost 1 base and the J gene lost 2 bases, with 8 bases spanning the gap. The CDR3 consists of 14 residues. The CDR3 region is CATSRVTGQETQYF. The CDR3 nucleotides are TGTGCCACCAGCAGAGTTACAGGGCAAGAGACCCAGTACTTC.

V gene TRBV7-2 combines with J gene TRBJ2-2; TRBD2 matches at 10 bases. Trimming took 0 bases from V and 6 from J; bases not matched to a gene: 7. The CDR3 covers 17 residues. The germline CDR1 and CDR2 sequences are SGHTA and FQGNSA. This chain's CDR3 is CASSLALAGDIAGELFF. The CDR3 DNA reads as TGTGCCAGCAGCTTAGCGCTAGCGGGGGATATTGCCGGGGAGCTGTTTTTT. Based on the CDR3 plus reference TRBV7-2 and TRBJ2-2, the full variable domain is GAGVSQSPSNKVTEKGKDVELRCDPISGHTALYWYRQSLGQGLEFLIYFQGNSAPDKSGLPSDRFSAERTGGSVSTLTIQRTQQEDSAVYLCASSLALAGDIAGELFFGEGSRLTVL.

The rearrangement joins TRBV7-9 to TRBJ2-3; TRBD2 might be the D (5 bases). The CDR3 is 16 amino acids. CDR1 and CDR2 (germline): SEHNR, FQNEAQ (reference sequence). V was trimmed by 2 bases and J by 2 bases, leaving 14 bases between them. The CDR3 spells CASSLYQEVLTDTQYF. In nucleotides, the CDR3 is TGTGCCAGCAGCTTATATCAGGAGGTACTCACAGATACGCAGTATTTT.

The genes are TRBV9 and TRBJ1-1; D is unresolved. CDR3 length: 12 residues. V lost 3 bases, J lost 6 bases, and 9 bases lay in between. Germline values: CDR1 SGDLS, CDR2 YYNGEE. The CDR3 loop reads CASSEDEAEAFF. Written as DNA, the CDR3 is TGTGCCAGCAGCGAAGATGAGGCTGAAGCTTTCTTT.

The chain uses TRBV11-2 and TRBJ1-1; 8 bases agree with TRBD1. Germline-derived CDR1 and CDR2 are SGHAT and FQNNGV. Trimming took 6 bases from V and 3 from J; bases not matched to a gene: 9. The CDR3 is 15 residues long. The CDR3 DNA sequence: TGTGCCAGCAGTTTTGGCACAGGGGGTCACACTGAAGCTTTCTTT. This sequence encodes CASSFGTGGHTEAFF.

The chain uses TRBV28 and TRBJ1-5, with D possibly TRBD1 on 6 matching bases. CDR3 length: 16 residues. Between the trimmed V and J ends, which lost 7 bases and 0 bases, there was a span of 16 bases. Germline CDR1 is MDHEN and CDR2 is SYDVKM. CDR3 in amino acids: CASIPWTVYSNQPQHF. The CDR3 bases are TGTGCCAGCATTCCGTGGACAGTTTATAGCAATCAGCCCCAGCATTTT. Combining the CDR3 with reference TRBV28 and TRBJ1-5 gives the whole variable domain DVKVTQSSRYLVKRTGEKVFLECVQDMDHENMFWYRQDPGLGLRLIYFSYDVKMKEKGDIPEGYSVSREKKERFSLILESASTNQTSMYLCASIPWTVYSNQPQHFGDGTRLSIL.

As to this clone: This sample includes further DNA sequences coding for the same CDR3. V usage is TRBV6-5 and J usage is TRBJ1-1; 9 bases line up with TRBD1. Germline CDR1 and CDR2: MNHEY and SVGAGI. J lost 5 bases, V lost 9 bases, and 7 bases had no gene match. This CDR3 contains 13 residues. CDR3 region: CASSNDRGTEAFF. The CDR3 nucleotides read TGTGCCAGTAGTAACGACAGGGGGACTGAAGCTTTCTTT.

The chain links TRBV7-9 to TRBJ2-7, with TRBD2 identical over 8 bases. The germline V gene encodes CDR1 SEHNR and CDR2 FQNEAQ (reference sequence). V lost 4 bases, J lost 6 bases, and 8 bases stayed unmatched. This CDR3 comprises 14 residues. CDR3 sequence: CASSSGGASPEQYF. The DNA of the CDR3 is TGTGCCAGCAGCTCCGGGGGGGCCAGTCCCGAGCAGTACTTC.

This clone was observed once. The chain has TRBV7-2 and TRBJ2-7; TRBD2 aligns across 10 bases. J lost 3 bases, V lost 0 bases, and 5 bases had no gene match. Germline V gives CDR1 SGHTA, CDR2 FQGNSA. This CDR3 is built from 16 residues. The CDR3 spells CASSLAMVAGGYEQYF. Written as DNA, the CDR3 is TGTGCCAGCAGCTTAGCGATGGTAGCGGGAGGCTACGAGCAGTACTTC.

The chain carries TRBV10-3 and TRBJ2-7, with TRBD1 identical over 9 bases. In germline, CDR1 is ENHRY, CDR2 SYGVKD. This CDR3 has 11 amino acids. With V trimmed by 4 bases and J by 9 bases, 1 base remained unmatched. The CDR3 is CAISGDRAQYF. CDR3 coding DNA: TGTGCCATCAGTGGGGACAGGGCGCAGTACTTC.

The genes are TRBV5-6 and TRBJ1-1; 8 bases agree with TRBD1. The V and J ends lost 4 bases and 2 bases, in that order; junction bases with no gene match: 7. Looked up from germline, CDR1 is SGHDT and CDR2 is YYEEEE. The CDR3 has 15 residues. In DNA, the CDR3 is TGTGCCAGCAGCCTACGACAGGGGCGTAACACTGAAGCTTTCTTT. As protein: CASSLRQGRNTEAFF.